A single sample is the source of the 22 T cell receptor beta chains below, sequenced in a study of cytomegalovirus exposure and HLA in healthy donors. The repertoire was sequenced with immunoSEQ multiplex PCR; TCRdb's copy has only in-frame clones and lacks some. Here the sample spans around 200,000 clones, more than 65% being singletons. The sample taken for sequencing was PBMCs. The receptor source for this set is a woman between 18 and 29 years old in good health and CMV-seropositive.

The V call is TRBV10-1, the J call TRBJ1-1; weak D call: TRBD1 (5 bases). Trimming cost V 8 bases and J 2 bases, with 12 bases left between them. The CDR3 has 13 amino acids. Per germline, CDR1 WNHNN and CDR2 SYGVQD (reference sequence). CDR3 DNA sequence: TGCGCCAGCCGAGCGGGGCCAAACACTGAAGCTTTCTTT. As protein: CASRAGPNTEAFF.

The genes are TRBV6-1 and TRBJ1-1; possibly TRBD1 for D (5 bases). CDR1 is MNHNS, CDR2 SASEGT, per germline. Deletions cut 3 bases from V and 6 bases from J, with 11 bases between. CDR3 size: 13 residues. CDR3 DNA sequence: TGTGCCAGCAGTGATTCAGGGCGTTCTGAAGCTTTCTTT. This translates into CASSDSGRSEAFF.

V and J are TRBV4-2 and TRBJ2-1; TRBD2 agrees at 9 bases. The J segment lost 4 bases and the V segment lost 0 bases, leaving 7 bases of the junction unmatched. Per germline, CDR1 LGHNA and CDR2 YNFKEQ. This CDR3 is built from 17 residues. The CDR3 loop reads CASSQDPTSGYYNEQFF. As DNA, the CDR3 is TGTGCCAGCAGCCAAGACCCAACTAGCGGGTATTACAATGAGCAGTTCTTC.

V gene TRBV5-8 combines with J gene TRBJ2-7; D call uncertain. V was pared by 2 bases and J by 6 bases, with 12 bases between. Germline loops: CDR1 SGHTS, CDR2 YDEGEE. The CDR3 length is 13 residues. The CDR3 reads CASSFDWRSEQYF. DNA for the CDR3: TGTGCCAGCAGCTTTGACTGGCGGAGCGAGCAGTACTTC.

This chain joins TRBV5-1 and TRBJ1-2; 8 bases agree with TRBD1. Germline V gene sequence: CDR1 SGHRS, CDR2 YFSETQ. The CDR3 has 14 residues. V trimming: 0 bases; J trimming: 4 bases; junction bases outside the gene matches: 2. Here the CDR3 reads CASSLETGVYGYTF. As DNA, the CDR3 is TGCGCCAGCAGCTTGGAGACAGGGGTCTATGGCTACACCTTC.

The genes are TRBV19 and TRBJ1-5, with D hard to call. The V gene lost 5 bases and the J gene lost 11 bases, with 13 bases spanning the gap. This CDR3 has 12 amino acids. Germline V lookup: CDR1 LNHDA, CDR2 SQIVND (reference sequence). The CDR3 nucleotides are TGTGCCAGTAGTGGCATCGAGGCGGCCCAGCATTTT. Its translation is CASSGIEAAQHF. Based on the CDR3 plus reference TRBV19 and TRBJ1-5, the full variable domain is DGGITQSPKYLFRKEGQNVTLSCEQNLNHDAMYWYRQDPGQGLRLIYYSQIVNDFQKGDIAEGYSVSREKKESFPLTVTSAQKNPTAFYLCASSGIEAAQHFGDGTRLSIL.

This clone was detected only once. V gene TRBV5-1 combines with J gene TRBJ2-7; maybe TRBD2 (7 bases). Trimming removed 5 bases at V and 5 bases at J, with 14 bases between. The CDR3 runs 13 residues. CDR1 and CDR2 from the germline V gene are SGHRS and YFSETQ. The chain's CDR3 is CASRRGGTDEQYF. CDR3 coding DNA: TGCGCCAGCAGGAGGGGGGGAACGGACGAGCAGTACTTC. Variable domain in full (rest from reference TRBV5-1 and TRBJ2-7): KAGVTQTPRYLIKTRGQQVTLSCSPISGHRSVSWYQQTPGQGLQFLFEYFSETQRNKGNFPGRFSGRQFSNSRSEMNVSTLELGDSALYLCASRRGGTDEQYFGPGTRLTVT.

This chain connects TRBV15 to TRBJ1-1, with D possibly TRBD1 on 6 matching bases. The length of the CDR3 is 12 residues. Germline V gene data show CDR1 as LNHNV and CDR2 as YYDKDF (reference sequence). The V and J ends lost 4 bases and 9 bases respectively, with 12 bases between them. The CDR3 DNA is TGTGCCACCAGCAACAGGGTCAACCAAGCTTTCTTT. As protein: CATSNRVNQAFF.

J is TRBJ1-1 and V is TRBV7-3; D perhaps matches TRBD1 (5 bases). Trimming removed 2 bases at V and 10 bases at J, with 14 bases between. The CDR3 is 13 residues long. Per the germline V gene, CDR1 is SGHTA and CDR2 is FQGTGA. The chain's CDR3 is CASSLLGQGPAFF. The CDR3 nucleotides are TGTGCCAGCAGCTTACTGGGGCAGGGCCCAGCTTTCTTT.

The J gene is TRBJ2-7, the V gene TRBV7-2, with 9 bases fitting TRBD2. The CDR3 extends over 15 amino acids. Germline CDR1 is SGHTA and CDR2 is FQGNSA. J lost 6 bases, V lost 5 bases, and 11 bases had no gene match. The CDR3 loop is CASSKSGGIPAEQYF. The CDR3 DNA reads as TGTGCCAGCAGCAAAAGCGGGGGGATCCCCGCCGAGCAGTACTTC.

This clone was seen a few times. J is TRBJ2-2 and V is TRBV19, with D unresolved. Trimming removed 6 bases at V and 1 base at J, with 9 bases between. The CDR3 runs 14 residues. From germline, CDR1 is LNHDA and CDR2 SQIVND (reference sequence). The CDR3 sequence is CASRIDWNTGELFF. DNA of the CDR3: TGTGCCAGTAGGATTGACTGGAACACCGGGGAGCTGTTTTTT. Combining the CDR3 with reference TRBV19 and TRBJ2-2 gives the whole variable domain DGGITQSPKYLFRKEGQNVTLSCEQNLNHDAMYWYRQDPGQGLRLIYYSQIVNDFQKGDIAEGYSVSREKKESFPLTVTSAQKNPTAFYLCASRIDWNTGELFFGEGSRLTVL.

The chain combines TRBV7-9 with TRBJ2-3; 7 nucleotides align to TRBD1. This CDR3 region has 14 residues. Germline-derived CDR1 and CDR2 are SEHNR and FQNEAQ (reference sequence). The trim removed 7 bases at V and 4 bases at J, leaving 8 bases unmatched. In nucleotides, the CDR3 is TGTGCCAGCACGTTACAGGGGACGCCAGATACGCAGTATTTT. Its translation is CASTLQGTPDTQYF.

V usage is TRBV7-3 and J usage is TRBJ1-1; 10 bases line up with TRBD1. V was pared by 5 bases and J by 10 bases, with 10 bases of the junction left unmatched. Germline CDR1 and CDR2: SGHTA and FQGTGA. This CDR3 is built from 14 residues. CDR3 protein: CASSPQGQGGRAFF. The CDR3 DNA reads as TGTGCCAGCAGCCCCCAAGGACAGGGGGGGAGAGCTTTCTTT.

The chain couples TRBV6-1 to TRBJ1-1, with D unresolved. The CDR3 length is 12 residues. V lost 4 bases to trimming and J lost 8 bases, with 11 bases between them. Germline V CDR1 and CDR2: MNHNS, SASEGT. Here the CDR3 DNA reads TGTGCCAGCAGTGCGGCGGGGTCAGAAGCTTTCTTT. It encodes CASSAAGSEAFF.

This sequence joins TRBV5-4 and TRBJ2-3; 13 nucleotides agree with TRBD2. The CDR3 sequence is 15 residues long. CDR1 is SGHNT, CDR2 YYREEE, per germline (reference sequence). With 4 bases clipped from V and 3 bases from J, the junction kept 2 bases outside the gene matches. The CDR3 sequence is CASSRTSGGTDTQYF. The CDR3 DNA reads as TGTGCCAGCAGCAGGACTAGCGGGGGAACAGATACGCAGTATTTT.

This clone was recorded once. The CDR3 nucleotides read TGTGCCAGCTCGCCCGGGACTAGCGCTTACTACAATGAGCAGTTCTTC. Its translation: CASSPGTSAYYNEQFF. The chain links TRBV18 to TRBJ2-1; 10 bases match TRBD2. V dropped 6 bases and J dropped 3; count of bases not matched to a gene: 8. Germline-derived CDR1 and CDR2 are KGHSH and LQKENI. CDR3 size: 16 residues.

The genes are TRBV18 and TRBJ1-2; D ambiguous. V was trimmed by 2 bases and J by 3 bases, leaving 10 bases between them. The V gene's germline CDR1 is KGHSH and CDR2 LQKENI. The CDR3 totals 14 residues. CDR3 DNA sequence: TGTGCCAGCTCACCAAACAGAGCAGACTATGGCTACACCTTC. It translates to CASSPNRADYGYTF.

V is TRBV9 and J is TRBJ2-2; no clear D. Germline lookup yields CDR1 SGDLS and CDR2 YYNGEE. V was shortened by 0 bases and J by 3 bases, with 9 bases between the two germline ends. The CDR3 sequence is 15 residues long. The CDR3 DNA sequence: TGTGCCAGCAGCGTAGCAGGCTCCCACACCGGGGAGCTGTTTTTT. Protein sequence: CASSVAGSHTGELFF.

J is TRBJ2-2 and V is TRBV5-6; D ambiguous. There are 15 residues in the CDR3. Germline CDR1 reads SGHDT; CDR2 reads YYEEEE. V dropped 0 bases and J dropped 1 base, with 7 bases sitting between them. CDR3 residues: CASSLGDWNTGELFF. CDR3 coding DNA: TGTGCCAGCAGCTTGGGAGACTGGAACACCGGGGAGCTGTTTTTT.

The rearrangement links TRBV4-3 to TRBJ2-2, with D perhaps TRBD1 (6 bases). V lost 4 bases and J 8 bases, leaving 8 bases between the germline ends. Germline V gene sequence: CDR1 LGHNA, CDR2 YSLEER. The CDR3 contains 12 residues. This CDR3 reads CASSLGTGELFF. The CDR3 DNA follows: TGCGCCAGCAGCCTGGGGACAGGGGAGCTGTTTTTT.

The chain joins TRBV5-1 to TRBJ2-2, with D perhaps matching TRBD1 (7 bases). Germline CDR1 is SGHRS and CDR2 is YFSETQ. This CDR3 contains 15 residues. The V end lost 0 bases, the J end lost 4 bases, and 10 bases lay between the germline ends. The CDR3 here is CASSLGQGGTGELFF. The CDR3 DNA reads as TGCGCCAGCAGCTTGGGACAGGGAGGCACCGGGGAGCTGTTTTTT.

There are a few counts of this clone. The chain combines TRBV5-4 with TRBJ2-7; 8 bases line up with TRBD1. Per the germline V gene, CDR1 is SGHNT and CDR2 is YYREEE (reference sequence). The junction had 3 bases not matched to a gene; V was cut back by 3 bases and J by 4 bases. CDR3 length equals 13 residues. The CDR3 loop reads CASSSGGQYEQYF. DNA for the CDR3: TGTGCCAGCAGCTCAGGGGGCCAATACGAGCAGTACTTC.